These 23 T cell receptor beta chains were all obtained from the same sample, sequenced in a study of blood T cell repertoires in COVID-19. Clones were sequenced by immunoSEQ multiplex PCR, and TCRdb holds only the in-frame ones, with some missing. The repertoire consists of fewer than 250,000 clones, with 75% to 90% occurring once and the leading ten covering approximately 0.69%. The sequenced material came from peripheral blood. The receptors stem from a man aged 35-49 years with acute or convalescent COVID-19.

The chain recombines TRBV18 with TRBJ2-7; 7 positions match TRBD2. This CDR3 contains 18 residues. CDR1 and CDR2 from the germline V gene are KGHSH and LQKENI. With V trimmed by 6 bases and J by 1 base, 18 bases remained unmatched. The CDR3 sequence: CASSPARGRAVGSYEQYF. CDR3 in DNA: TGTGCCAGCTCTCCCGCCAGAGGGAGGGCTGTGGGATCCTACGAGCAGTACTTC.

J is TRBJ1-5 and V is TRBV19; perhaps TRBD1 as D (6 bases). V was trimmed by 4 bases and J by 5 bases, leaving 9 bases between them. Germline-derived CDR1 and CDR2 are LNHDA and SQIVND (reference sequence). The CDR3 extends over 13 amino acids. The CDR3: CASSNDRYQPQHF. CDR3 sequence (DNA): TGTGCCAGTAGTAACGACAGGTATCAGCCCCAGCATTTT. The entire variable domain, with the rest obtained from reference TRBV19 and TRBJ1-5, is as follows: DGGITQSPKYLFRKEGQNVTLSCEQNLNHDAMYWYRQDPGQGLRLIYYSQIVNDFQKGDIAEGYSVSREKKESFPLTVTSAQKNPTAFYLCASSNDRYQPQHFGDGTRLSIL.

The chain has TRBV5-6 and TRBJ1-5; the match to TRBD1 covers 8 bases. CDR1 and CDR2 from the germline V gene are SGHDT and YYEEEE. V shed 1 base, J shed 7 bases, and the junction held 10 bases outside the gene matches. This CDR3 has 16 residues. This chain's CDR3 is CASSLFGQGMGQPQHF. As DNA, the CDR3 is TGTGCCAGCAGCTTGTTTGGACAGGGAATGGGGCAGCCCCAGCATTTT.

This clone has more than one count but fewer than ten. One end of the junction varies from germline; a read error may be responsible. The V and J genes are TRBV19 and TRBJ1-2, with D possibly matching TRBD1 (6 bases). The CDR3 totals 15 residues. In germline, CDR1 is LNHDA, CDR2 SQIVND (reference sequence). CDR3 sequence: CASKAGNRGLYRYTF. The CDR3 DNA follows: TGTGCCAGTAAAGCGGGGAACCGGGGGCTCTATCGCTACACCTTC. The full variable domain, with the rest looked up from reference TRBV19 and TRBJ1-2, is DGGITQSPKYLFRKEGQNVTLSCEQNLNHDAMYWYRQDPGQGLRLIYYSQIVNDFQKGDIAEGYSVSREKKESFPLTVTSAQKNPTAFYLCASKAGNRGLYRYTFGSGTRLTVV.

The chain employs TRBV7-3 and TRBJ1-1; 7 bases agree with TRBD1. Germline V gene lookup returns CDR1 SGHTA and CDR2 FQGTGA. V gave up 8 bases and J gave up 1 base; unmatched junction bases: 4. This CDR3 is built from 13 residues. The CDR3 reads CASRGQPNTEAFF. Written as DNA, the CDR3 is TGTGCCAGCCGGGGACAGCCGAACACTGAAGCTTTCTTT.

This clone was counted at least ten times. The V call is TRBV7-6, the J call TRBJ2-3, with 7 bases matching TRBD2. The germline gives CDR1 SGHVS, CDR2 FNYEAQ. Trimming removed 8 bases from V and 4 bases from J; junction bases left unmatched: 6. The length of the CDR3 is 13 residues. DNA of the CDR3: TGTGCCAGCCAGGGCGGGGGTCCAGATACGCAGTATTTT. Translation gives CASQGGGPDTQYF.

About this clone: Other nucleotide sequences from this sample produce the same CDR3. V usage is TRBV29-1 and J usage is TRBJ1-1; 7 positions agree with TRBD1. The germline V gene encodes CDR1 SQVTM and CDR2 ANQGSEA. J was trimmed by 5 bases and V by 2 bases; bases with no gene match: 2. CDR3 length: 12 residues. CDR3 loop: CSVESGGTEAFF. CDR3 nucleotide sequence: TGCAGCGTTGAATCAGGGGGAACTGAAGCTTTCTTT.

CDR3 nucleotide sequence: TGTGCCAGCAGTCTCTCGGGGCCTCGAGCGGGAGTGGCAGATACGCAGTATTTT. This sequence encodes CASSLSGPRAGVADTQYF. The genes are TRBV6-2 or TRBV6-3 and TRBJ2-3, with 8 bases that match TRBD2. The trim removed 5 bases at V and 4 bases at J, leaving 17 bases unmatched. Germline-derived CDR1 and CDR2 are MNHEY and SVGEGT. The CDR3 length is 18 residues.

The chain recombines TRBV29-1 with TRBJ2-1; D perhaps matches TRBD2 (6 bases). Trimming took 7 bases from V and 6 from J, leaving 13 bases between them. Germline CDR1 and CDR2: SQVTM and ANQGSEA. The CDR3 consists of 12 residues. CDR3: CSGMGLINEQFF. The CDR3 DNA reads TGCAGCGGAATGGGACTCATCAATGAGCAGTTCTTC.

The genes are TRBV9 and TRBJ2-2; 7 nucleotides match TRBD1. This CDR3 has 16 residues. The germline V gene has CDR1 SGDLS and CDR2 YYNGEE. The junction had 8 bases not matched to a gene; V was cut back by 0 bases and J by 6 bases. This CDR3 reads CASSVARGHISGELFF. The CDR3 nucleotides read TGTGCCAGCAGCGTAGCGAGGGGGCATATTTCCGGGGAGCTGTTTTTT.

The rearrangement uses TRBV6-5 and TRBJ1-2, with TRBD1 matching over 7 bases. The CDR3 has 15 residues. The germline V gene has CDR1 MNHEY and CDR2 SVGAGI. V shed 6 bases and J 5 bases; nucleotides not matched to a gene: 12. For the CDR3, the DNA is TGTGCCAGCAGCCCCGGCGGGACAGTAAGTTATGGCTACACCTTC. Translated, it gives CASSPGGTVSYGYTF.

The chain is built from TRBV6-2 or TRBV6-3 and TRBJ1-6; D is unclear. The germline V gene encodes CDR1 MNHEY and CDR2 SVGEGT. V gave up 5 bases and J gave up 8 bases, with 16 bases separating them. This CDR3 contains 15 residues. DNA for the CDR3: TGTGCCAGCAGTCTGGGAGACCCGAGGGATTCACCCCTCCACTTT. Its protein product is CASSLGDPRDSPLHF.

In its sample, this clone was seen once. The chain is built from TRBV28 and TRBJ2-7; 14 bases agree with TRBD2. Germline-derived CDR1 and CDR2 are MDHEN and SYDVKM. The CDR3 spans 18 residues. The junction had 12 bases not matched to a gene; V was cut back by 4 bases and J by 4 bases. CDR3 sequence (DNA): TGTGCCAGCAGTTCCTCCGGGACTAGCGGGAGACTATTATACGAGCAGTACTTC. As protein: CASSSSGTSGRLLYEQYF.

For the CDR3, the DNA is TGTGCCAGCAGTGAGGCGGCGGGTGGCTACACCTTC. Residues: CASSEAAGGYTF. The chain combines TRBV6-1 with TRBJ1-2; D remains ambiguous. This CDR3 region has 12 residues. Germline assignment: CDR1 MNHNS and CDR2 SASEGT. V dropped 3 bases and J dropped 7 bases, with 9 bases sitting between them.

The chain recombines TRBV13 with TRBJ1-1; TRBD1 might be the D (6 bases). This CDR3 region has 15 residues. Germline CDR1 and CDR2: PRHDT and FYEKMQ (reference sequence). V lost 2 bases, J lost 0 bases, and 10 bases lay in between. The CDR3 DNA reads TGTGCCAGCAGCTTATTGCAGGGGATGAACACTGAAGCTTTCTTT. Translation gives CASSLLQGMNTEAFF.

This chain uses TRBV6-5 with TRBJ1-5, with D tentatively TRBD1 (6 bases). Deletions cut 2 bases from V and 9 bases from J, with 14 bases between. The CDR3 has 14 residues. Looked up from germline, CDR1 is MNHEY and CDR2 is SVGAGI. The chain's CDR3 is CASSYPGGAVPQHF. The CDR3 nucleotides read TGTGCCAGCAGTTACCCGGGGGGCGCGGTGCCCCAGCATTTT.

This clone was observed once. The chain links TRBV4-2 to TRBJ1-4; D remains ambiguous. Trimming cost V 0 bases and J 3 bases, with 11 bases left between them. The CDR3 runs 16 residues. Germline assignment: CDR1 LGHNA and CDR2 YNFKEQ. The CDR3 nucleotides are TGTGCCAGCAGCCAAGAGGTGAGGAGGCCTAATGAAAAACTGTTTTTT. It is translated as CASSQEVRRPNEKLFF.

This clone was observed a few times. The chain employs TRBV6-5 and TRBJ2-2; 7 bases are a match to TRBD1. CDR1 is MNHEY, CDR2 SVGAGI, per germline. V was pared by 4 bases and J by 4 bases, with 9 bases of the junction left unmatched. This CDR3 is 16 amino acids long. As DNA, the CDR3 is TGTGCCAGCAGTTGGCCGACAGGGACGGCCACCGGGGAGCTGTTTTTT. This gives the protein CASSWPTGTATGELFF.

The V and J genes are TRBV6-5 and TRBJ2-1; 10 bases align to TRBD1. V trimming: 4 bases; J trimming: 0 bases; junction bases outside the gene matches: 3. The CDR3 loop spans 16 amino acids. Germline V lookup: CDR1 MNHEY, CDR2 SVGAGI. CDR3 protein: CASSSRTGGSYNEQFF. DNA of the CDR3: TGTGCCAGCAGTTCCCGGACAGGGGGCTCCTACAATGAGCAGTTCTTC.

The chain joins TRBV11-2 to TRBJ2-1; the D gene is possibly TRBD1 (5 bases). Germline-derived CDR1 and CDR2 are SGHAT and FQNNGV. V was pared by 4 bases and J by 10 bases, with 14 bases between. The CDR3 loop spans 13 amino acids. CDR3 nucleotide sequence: TGTGCCAGCAGCTGGCCTAGGGGTAGCGAGCAGTTCTTC. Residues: CASSWPRGSEQFF.

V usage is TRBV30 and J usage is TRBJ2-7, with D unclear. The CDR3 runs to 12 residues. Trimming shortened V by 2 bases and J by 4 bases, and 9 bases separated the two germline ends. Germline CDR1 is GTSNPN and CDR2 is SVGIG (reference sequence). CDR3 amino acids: CAWSKSAYEQYF. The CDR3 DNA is TGTGCCTGGAGTAAGTCTGCGTACGAGCAGTACTTC. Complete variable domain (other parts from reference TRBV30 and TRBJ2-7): SQTIHQWPATLVQPVGSPLSLECTVEGTSNPNLYWYRQAAGRGLQLLFYSVGIGQISSEVPQNLSASRPQDRQFILSSKKLLLSDSGFYLCAWSKSAYEQYFGPGTRLTVT.

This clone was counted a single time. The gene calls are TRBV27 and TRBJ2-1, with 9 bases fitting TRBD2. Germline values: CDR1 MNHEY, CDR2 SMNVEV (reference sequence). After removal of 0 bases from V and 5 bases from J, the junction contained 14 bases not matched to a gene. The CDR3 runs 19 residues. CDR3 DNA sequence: TGTGCCAGCAGTTTATCGAAGTCAGCTGCGGGGGGGCGGGACAATGAGCAGTTCTTC. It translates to CASSLSKSAAGGRDNEQFF.

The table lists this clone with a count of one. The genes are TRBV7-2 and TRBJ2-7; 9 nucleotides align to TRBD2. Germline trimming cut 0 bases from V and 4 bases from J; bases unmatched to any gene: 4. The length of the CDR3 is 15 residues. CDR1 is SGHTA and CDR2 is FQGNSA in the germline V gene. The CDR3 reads CASSLAAGGRYEQYF. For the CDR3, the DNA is TGTGCCAGCAGCTTAGCGGCGGGGGGGAGGTACGAGCAGTACTTC.